A selection of T cell receptor beta chains follows, all from one sample in a study of blood T cell repertoires in COVID-19. Here immunoSEQ multiplex PCR was the method, and the copy in TCRdb shows in-frame clones only, minus some. The sample holds around 180,000 clones, 86% seen once. Sample: peripheral blood. The receptor source for this set is a man aged 70-80 years with active or convalescent COVID-19. The CDR3 runs from the conserved cysteine through the conserved F or W. D genes are given only for firm matches. Size values are once, few and many counts, or a class for expanded clones, and some rows have none.

DNA,CDR3,J,D,size,V
TGCGCCAGCAGTACCCAGAGCCAGGGACAAGGATCGGCCTACGAGCAGTACTTC,CASSTQSQGQGSAYEQYF,TRBJ2-7,.,once,TRBV5-1
TGTGCCAGTAGTTCCTGGGACAGGGTGGATCAGCCCCAGCATTTT,CASSSWDRVDQPQHF,TRBJ1-5,TRBD1,.,TRBV19
TGTGCCAGTAGCAGGGGCGGAAAAGAGCAGTACTTC,CASSRGGKEQYF,TRBJ2-7,.,.,TRBV6-2/TRBV6-3
TGTGCCAGCTCACCCACTAACATGAACACTGAAGCTTTCTTT,CASSPTNMNTEAFF,TRBJ1-1,.,.,TRBV18
TGTGCCAGCAGTTCCCGGGACAGGGGGCTAATGGGCTCCTACAATGAGCAGTTCTTC,CASSSRDRGLMGSYNEQFF,TRBJ2-1,TRBD1,.,TRBV7-2
TGTGCCAGCAGCTTAGGGGGCAGGGGACATCAGCCCCAGCATTTT,CASSLGGRGHQPQHF,TRBJ1-5,.,.,TRBV7-2
TGTGCCAGCAGTGTTCTAGGGACAGGGGCTCCCAATGAGCAGTTCTTC,CASSVLGTGAPNEQFF,TRBJ2-1,TRBD1,.,TRBV6-4
TGTGCCAGCAGCTTGGGAGGACAGGGGGTAGGTGAGCAGTACTTC,CASSLGGQGVGEQYF,TRBJ2-7,TRBD1,few,TRBV5-4
TGTGCCAGTAGTCTTAACTATGGCTACACCTTC,CASSLNYGYTF,TRBJ1-2,.,.,TRBV19
TGTGCCAGCAGCACAAGCGGGAGCTCCTACAATGAGCAGTTCTTC,CASSTSGSSYNEQFF,TRBJ2-1,TRBD2,.,TRBV7-2
TGTGCCAGCAGTCAGGAATTGAACACTGAAGCTTTCTTT,CASSQELNTEAFF,TRBJ1-1,.,few,TRBV7-2
TGTGCCACCAGCAGAGATCGCCCTGGGACAGATAATCAGCCCCAGCATTTT,CATSRDRPGTDNQPQHF,TRBJ1-5,TRBD1,.,TRBV15
TGTGCCAGCAGAGAAGGACAAGAGCAGTTCTTC,CASREGQEQFF,TRBJ2-1,.,.,TRBV7-2
TGTGCCAGCAGTGAAACAAGGGGTTACACCTTC,CASSETRGYTF,TRBJ1-2,.,.,TRBV6-1
TGCGCCAGCAGCTTGGAGGCAGGGGTGTACACCGGGGAGCTGTTTTTT,CASSLEAGVYTGELFF,TRBJ2-2,.,.,TRBV5-1
TGTGCCAGCAGTCCCCCGTCGGGCGGGGGGGACTATGGCTACACCTTC,CASSPPSGGGDYGYTF,TRBJ1-2,.,.,TRBV28
TGTGCCAGCAGCTTAGCCGCAGGGCTGGAAGCTTTCTTT,CASSLAAGLEAFF,TRBJ1-1,.,.,TRBV7-9
TGTGCCAGCAGCTTAGTTTTCTCAACCGGGACAGATAATGAAAAACTGTTTTTT,CASSLVFSTGTDNEKLFF,TRBJ1-4,TRBD1,.,TRBV7-6
TGCGCCAGCAGCTCCGCAGAGAGGGATACGCAGTATTTT,CASSSAERDTQYF,TRBJ2-3,.,.,TRBV5-1
TGTGCCAGCAGTTCCCTTGTTGGCACGGGGGCTTTCTTT,CASSSLVGTGAFF,TRBJ1-1,.,.,TRBV28
TGTGCCAGCTCACCACCGGGGGGGAGCGAGCAGTACTTC,CASSPPGGSEQYF,TRBJ2-7,TRBD2,.,TRBV18
TGTGCCAGCAGTCAGGGGATGGGTCAGCCCCAGCATTTT,CASSQGMGQPQHF,TRBJ1-5,.,.,TRBV6-2/TRBV6-3
TGTGCCAGCAGCCCCGGGGGAGGGCCAACCGGGGAGCTGTTTTTT,CASSPGGGPTGELFF,TRBJ2-2,TRBD2,.,TRBV7-3
TGCGCCAGTTCCCCAGCGGGGATTGCTAACTATGGCTACACCTTC,CASSPAGIANYGYTF,TRBJ1-2,.,.,TRBV5-1
TGTGCCAGCAGCACCCAAGGGACTAGTCCTAACGAGCAGTACTTC,CASSTQGTSPNEQYF,TRBJ2-7,TRBD2,.,TRBV7-2
TGTGCCAGCAGTTCTCAGGGGTTGAACACTGAAGCTTTCTTT,CASSSQGLNTEAFF,TRBJ1-1,.,.,TRBV7-2
TGTGCCAGTAGTGAACCGGGACAGCCCCGAGATACGCAGTATTTT,CASSEPGQPRDTQYF,TRBJ2-3,TRBD1,.,TRBV19
TGTGCCAGCAGCTTAGCCTACAGGGGGGCTAACTATGGCTACACCTTC,CASSLAYRGANYGYTF,TRBJ1-2,TRBD1,.,TRBV7-2
TGTGCCACCAGCAGAGATAGAGATTTCGGGGTTGGCGAGCAGTACTTC,CATSRDRDFGVGEQYF,TRBJ2-7,.,once,TRBV15
TGCAGCGTTGAAGGGGGGGGAATCGGCTACACCTTC,CSVEGGGIGYTF,TRBJ1-2,.,.,TRBV29-1
TGTGCCAGCACTTACCCGGCAGGGGGGGAAGCTTTCTTT,CASTYPAGGEAFF,TRBJ1-1,TRBD1,.,TRBV28
TGTGCCAGCAGCTTGGTAAATTCACCCCTCCACTTT,CASSLVNSPLHF,TRBJ1-6,.,.,TRBV5-5
TGTGCCAGCAGCCTACAGGGCCCGACAGGAGCCGCCTACAATGAGCAGTTCTTC,CASSLQGPTGAAYNEQFF,TRBJ2-1,.,.,TRBV7-8
TGTGCCAGCAGCTTAATGGACAGCAATGAGCAGTTCTTC,CASSLMDSNEQFF,TRBJ2-1,.,once,TRBV7-9
TGTGCCAGCAGTGATAGGTTGGGGGGGTGGAATTCACCTCTCCACTTT,CASSDRLGGWNSPLHF,TRBJ1-6,.,.,TRBV6-1
TGTGCCAGCTCACCCCGGACAGGGAACTATGGCTACACCTTC,CASSPRTGNYGYTF,TRBJ1-2,TRBD1,.,TRBV18
TGTGCCACCAGTGTCAATAGCGGGAGGAGCACCGGGGAGCTGTTTTTT,CATSVNSGRSTGELFF,TRBJ2-2,TRBD2,.,TRBV24-1
TGTGCCAGTAGCCATCCGGGACAGACAGATACGCAGTATTTT,CASSHPGQTDTQYF,TRBJ2-3,TRBD1,.,TRBV19
TGTGCCAGCAGCTTAGTCAGGGACACTGAAGCTTTCTTT,CASSLVRDTEAFF,TRBJ1-1,.,.,TRBV11-2
TGTGCCAGCTCACCTAACCTAGCGGGGAAAGAGACCCAGTACTTC,CASSPNLAGKETQYF,TRBJ2-5,TRBD2,.,TRBV18
TGTGCCAGCAGTGAGAGGCACGGAGATGAAGGCTACACCTTC,CASSERHGDEGYTF,TRBJ1-2,.,.,TRBV2
TGTGCCAGCAGCAGACAGGGCTTCTATGGCTACACCTTC,CASSRQGFYGYTF,TRBJ1-2,TRBD1,.,TRBV2
TGTGCCAGCAGTCCTCGGAGCTCCTATAATTCACCCCTCCACTTT,CASSPRSSYNSPLHF,TRBJ1-6,.,.,TRBV7-2
TGTGCCAGCAATACAGGGGTAACTAATGAAAAACTGTTTTTT,CASNTGVTNEKLFF,TRBJ1-4,TRBD1,.,TRBV28
TGTGCCAGCAGCGTTACAGGGTATAATTCACCCCTCCACTTT,CASSVTGYNSPLHF,TRBJ1-6,.,.,TRBV9
TGTGCCAGCAGCCCACGTGGAGGGGCAGGGGGCTGGTATGGCTACACCTTC,CASSPRGGAGGWYGYTF,TRBJ1-2,TRBD1,.,TRBV7-9
TGTGCCAGCTCACCGACTCGAAACACAGATACGCAGTATTTT,CASSPTRNTDTQYF,TRBJ2-3,.,once,TRBV18